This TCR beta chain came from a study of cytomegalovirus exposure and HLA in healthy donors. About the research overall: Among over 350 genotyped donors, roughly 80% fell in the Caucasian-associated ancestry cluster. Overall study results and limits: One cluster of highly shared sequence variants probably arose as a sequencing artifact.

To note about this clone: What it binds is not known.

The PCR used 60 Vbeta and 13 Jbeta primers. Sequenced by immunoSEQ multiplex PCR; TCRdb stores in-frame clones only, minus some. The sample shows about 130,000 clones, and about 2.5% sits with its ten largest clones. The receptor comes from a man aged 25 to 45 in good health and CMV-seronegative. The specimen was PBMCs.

CDR3 region: CASNRRDLRTGYNEQFF. In DNA, the CDR3 is TGCGCCAGCAACCGACGGGATTTACGGACGGGATACAATGAGCAGTTCTTC. The genes are TRBV5-1 and TRBJ2-1; maybe TRBD2 (5 bases). V was trimmed by 6 bases and J by 4 bases, leaving 23 bases between them. Per germline, CDR1 SGHRS and CDR2 YFSETQ. The CDR3 length is 17 residues.